One and the same sample provided the 16 T cell receptor beta chains below, sequenced in a study of blood T cell repertoires in COVID-19. TCRdb's copy holds only in-frame clones and misses some; the assay was immunoSEQ multiplex PCR. The sample has about 270,000 clones; 82% are singletons. Sequencing input: peripheral blood. Receptor source: a woman aged 18-29 years with acute or convalescent COVID-19.

The DNA of the CDR3 is TGTGCCTGGTCTTGGGGGGGTAGCACAGATACGCAGTATTTT. Protein product: CAWSWGGSTDTQYF. This sequence joins TRBV30 and TRBJ2-3; TRBD2 aligns across 7 bases. Trimming cost V 5 bases and J 0 bases; bases outside gene matches: 5. The CDR3 contains 14 residues. Per germline, CDR1 GTSNPN and CDR2 SVGIG (reference sequence).

This clone was seen ten or more times. This chain connects TRBV10-3 to TRBJ2-3, with D perhaps TRBD2 (6 bases). The V end was cut by 0 bases, the J end by 6 bases, with 16 bases between. The CDR3 runs to 16 residues. Per germline, CDR1 ENHRY and CDR2 SYGVKD. CDR3 sequence: CAISESEPYSGDTQYF. The CDR3, as DNA: TGTGCCATCAGTGAGTCGGAGCCCTACAGCGGGGATACGCAGTATTTT.

The chain employs TRBV25-1 and TRBJ1-4; 9 bases fit TRBD1. CDR3 length equals 15 residues. V dropped 5 bases and J dropped 5; count of bases not matched to a gene: 6. The V gene's germline CDR1 is MGHDK and CDR2 SYGVNS. CDR3 region: CASSPLGQGNEKLFF. The CDR3 DNA follows: TGTGCCAGCAGTCCTCTGGGACAGGGAAATGAAAAACTGTTTTTT.

This chain joins TRBV28 and TRBJ2-1, with 14 bases fitting TRBD2. The V segment lost 5 bases and the J segment 7 bases; nucleotides outside the gene matches: 13. The CDR3 is made up of 18 amino acids. CDR1 is MDHEN, CDR2 SYDVKM, per germline. The DNA for the CDR3 is TGTGCCAGCAGTCGACCAAAAACCGGGACTAGCGGGAGAAATGAGCAGTTCTTC. Translating it yields CASSRPKTGTSGRNEQFF.

This clone was detected ten times or more. The chain uses TRBV30 and TRBJ2-4, with 7 bases aligning to TRBD2. Losses at the gene ends were 6 bases for V and 0 bases for J; bases not matched to a gene: 5. CDR1 and CDR2 (germline): GTSNPN, SVGIG (reference sequence). The CDR3 extends over 14 amino acids. The CDR3 nucleotides read TGTGCCTGCAGCGGGGAATCAGCCAAAAACATTCAGTACTTC. It specifies CACSGESAKNIQYF.

V usage is TRBV2 and J usage is TRBJ2-4, with 10 bases that match TRBD1. V lost 10 bases, J lost 7 bases, and 10 bases stayed unmatched. This CDR3 contains 14 residues. CDR1 and CDR2 from the germline V gene are SNHLY and FYNNEI. Written as DNA, the CDR3 is TGTGCCACTCAACCAGGACAGGGGGTCAACATTCAGTACTTC. As protein: CATQPGQGVNIQYF.

This chain links TRBV28 with TRBJ2-6; D is perhaps TRBD1 (6 bases). The ends were cut back, 5 bases at V and 0 bases at J, with 17 bases in the middle. Germline V gene data show CDR1 as MDHEN and CDR2 as SYDVKM. This CDR3 has 18 residues. This CDR3 reads CASSPTQGKGSGANVLTF. The DNA for the CDR3 is TGTGCCAGCAGTCCAACCCAGGGGAAGGGCTCTGGGGCCAACGTCCTGACTTTC. The variable domain in full, completed from reference TRBV28 and TRBJ2-6, reads DVKVTQSSRYLVKRTGEKVFLECVQDMDHENMFWYRQDPGLGLRLIYFSYDVKMKEKGDIPEGYSVSREKKERFSLILESASTNQTSMYLCASSPTQGKGSGANVLTFGAGSRLTVL.

This clone was seen more than once but under ten times. The chain employs TRBV27 and TRBJ1-1; possibly TRBD1 for D (6 bases). CDR1 and CDR2 from the germline V gene are MNHEY and SMNVEV (reference sequence). With 6 bases removed from V and 1 base from J, the gap between germline ends came to 12 bases. This CDR3 spans 14 amino acids. The CDR3 here is CASRWGHTNTEAFF. The CDR3 DNA is TGTGCCAGCAGATGGGGACATACGAACACTGAAGCTTTCTTT.

This chain connects TRBV13 to TRBJ2-7, with D uncertain. Germline CDR1 and CDR2: PRHDT and FYEKMQ (reference sequence). This CDR3 contains 15 residues. V was cut by 6 bases and J by 0 bases, with 15 bases left in between. The CDR3 is CASSRSESLSYEQYF. The CDR3 bases are TGTGCCAGCAGTCGGTCCGAATCCCTCTCCTACGAGCAGTACTTC.

The DNA for the CDR3 is TGTGCCAGCAGAAGAGGAGGGGCAGGGACGACAGATACGCAGTATTTT. Residues: CASRRGGAGTTDTQYF. The chain links TRBV11-2 to TRBJ2-3; D possibly corresponds to TRBD2 (6 bases). From germline, CDR1 is SGHAT and CDR2 FQNNGV. The CDR3 loop spans 16 amino acids. V was shortened by 6 bases and J by 3 bases, with 19 bases between the two germline ends.

The chain is built from TRBV7-2 and TRBJ2-7, with 10 bases lining up with TRBD2. Trimming at V came to 4 bases and at J to 4 bases, leaving 13 bases not matched to a gene. CDR1 SGHTA and CDR2 FQGNSA come from the germline V gene. The length of the CDR3 is 17 residues. The CDR3 region has the DNA TGTGCCAGCAGCTCCGACCGGACTAGCGGAATTACTTACGAGCAGTACTTC. Residues: CASSSDRTSGITYEQYF.

The chain combines TRBV13 with TRBJ2-5, with 12 bases that match TRBD2. In germline, CDR1 is PRHDT, CDR2 FYEKMQ (reference sequence). The trim removed 6 bases at V and 5 bases at J, leaving 7 bases unmatched. This CDR3 is built from 15 residues. CDR3 loop: CASRQLAGGYETQYF. For the CDR3, the DNA is TGTGCCAGCAGGCAACTAGCGGGAGGTTATGAGACCCAGTACTTC.

V and J are TRBV23-1 and TRBJ2-2; 10 bases agree with TRBD2. TRBV23-1 falls under the ORF class, with uncertain function. The ends lost 6 bases at V and 6 bases at J; junction bases unmatched: 7. The CDR3 spans 15 residues. CDR3 sequence reads: CASRIKREGPGELFF. The CDR3 nucleotides read TGCGCCAGCAGGATCAAGCGGGAGGGCCCCGGGGAGCTGTTTTTT.

A single count supports this clone. The genes are TRBV6-1 and TRBJ1-1; tentative D call: TRBD1 (5 bases). This CDR3 region has 14 residues. Deletions cut 2 bases from V and 5 bases from J, with 12 bases between. CDR1 and CDR2 from the germline V gene are MNHNS and SASEGT. The chain's CDR3 is CASSERAAGTEAFF. For the CDR3, the DNA is TGTGCCAGCAGTGAAAGGGCGGCAGGGACTGAAGCTTTCTTT.

In its sample, this clone was seen a few times. The chain uses TRBV27 and TRBJ2-1; TRBD1 agrees at 8 bases. Per the germline V gene, CDR1 is MNHEY and CDR2 is SMNVEV (reference sequence). The trim removed 4 bases at V and 8 bases at J, leaving 7 bases unmatched. This CDR3 is 14 amino acids long. The CDR3: CASSSYPTGDEQFF. CDR3 coding DNA: TGTGCCAGCAGTTCCTACCCGACAGGGGATGAGCAGTTCTTC.

This chain uses TRBV6-5 with TRBJ1-3; a weak D match, TRBD1 (6 bases). Germline V gives CDR1 MNHEY, CDR2 SVGAGI. V dropped 6 bases and J dropped 2 bases, with 14 bases sitting between them. The CDR3 runs to 15 residues. CDR3 bases: TGTGCCAGCAGATCGATACAGGGAACTGGAAACACCATATATTTT. Amino acids: CASRSIQGTGNTIYF.